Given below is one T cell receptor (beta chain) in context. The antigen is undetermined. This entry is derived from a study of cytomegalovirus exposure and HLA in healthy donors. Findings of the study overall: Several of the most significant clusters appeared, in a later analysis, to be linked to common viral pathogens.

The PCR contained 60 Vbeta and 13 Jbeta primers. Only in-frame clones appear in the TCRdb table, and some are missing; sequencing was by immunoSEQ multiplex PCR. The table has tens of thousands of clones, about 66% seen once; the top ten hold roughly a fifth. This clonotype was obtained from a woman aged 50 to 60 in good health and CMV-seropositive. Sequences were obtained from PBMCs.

This CDR3 reads CASSDGVRGRDGYTF. The DNA of the CDR3 is TGTGCCAGCAGTGATGGGGTCAGGGGGCGTGATGGCTACACCTTC. This rearrangement joins TRBV2 to TRBJ1-2, with 8 bases identical to TRBD1. CDR1 is SNHLY, CDR2 FYNNEI, per germline. The trim removed 3 bases at V and 6 bases at J, leaving 9 bases unmatched. The CDR3 sequence is 15 residues long.